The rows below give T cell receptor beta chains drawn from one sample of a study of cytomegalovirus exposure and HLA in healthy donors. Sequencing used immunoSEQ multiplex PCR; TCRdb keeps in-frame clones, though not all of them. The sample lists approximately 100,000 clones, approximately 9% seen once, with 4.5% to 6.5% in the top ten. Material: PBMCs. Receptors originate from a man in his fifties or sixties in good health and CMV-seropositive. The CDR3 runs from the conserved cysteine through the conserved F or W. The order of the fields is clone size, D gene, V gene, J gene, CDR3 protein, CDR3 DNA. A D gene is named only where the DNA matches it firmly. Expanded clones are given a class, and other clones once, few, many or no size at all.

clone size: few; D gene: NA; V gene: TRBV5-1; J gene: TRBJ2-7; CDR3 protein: CASSLRGGTYEQYF; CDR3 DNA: TGCGCCAGCAGCTTAAGGGGGGGAACCTACGAGCAGTACTTC
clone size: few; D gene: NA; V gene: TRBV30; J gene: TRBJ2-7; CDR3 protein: CAWSVVGVGYEQYF; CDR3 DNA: TGTGCCTGGAGTGTAGTCGGGGTAGGATACGAGCAGTACTTC
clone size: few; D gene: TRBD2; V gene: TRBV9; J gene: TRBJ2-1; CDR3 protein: CASSVEKGTSINEQFF; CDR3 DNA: TGTGCCAGCAGCGTAGAAAAGGGGACTAGCATCAATGAGCAGTTCTTC
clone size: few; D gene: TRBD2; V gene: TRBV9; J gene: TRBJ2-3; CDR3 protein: CASSVDAGGNADTQYF; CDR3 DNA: TGTGCCAGCAGCGTAGATGCGGGAGGGAACGCAGATACGCAGTATTTT
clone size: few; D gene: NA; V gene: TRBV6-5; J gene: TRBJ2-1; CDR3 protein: CASSRDSTNEQFF; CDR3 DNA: TGTGCCAGCAGTCGGGACTCCACCAATGAGCAGTTCTTC
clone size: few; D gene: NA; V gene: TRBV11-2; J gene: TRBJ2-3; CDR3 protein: CASSIPWRDTQYF; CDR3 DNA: TGTGCCAGCAGCATACCTTGGAGAGATACGCAGTATTTT
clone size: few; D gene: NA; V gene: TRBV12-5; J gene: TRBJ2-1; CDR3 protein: CASGFLARYNEQFF; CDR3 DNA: TGTGCTAGTGGTTTCCTAGCGCGTTACAATGAGCAGTTCTTC
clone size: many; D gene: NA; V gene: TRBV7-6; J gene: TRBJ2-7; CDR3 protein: CASSSTAYEQYF; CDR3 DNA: TGTGCCAGCAGCTCGACAGCCTACGAGCAGTACTTC
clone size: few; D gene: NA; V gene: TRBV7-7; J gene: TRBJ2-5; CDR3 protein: CASSSGGTQYF; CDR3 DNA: TGTGCTAGCAGCTCCGGTGGGACCCAGTACTTC
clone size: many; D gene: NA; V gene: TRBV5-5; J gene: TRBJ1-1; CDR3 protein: CASSLETGIRSTEAFF; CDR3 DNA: TGTGCCAGCAGCCTGGAAACAGGGATACGAAGCACTGAAGCTTTCTTT
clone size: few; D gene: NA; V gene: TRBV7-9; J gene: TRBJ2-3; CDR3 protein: CASSLDISTDTQYF; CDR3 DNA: TGTGCCAGCAGCTTAGACATCAGCACAGATACGCAGTATTTT
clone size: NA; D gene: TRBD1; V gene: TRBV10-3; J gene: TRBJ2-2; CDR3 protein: CAISENRGTGELFF; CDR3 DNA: TGTGCCATCAGTGAGAACAGGGGCACCGGGGAGCTGTTTTTT
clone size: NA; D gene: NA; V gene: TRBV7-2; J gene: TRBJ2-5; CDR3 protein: CASSRDFQETQYF; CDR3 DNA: TGTGCCAGCAGCCGGGACTTCCAAGAGACCCAGTACTTC
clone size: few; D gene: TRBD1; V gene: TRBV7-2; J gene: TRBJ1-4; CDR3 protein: CASSLEGAQQEKLFF; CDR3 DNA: TGTGCCAGCAGCTTAGAGGGGGCGCAGCAGGAAAAACTGTTTTTT
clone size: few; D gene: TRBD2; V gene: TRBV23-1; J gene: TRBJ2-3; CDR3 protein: CASSSELAEYTDTQYF; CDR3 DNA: TGCGCCAGCAGTTCCGAACTAGCGGAGTACACAGATACGCAGTATTTT
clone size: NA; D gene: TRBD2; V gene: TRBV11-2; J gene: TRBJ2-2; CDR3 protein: CASSETRGYVGELFF; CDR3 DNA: TGTGCCAGCAGCGAGACGCGGGGGTACGTCGGGGAGCTGTTTTTT
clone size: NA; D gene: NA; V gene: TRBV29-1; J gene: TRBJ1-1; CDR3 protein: CSVGNSHTEAFF; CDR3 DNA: TGCAGCGTTGGAAACAGTCACACTGAAGCTTTCTTT
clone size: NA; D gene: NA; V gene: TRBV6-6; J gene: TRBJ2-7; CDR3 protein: CASRRGEDREQYF; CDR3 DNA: TGTGCCAGCCGGAGGGGTGAGGATCGCGAGCAGTACTTC
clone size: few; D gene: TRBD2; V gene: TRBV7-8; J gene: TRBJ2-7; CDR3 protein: CASSLRLGSAGAVYEQYF; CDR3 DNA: TGTGCCAGCAGCTTACGGCTCGGCTCAGCGGGAGCCGTCTACGAGCAGTACTTC
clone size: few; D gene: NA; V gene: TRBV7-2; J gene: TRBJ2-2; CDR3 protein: CASRPDNRGGGELFF; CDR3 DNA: TGTGCCAGCAGGCCGGATAATCGGGGTGGCGGGGAGCTGTTTTTT
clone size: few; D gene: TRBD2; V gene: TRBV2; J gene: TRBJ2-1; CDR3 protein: CASSEGRAGAGHEQFF; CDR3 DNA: TGTGCCAGCAGTGAAGGTAGGGCGGGAGCCGGCCATGAGCAGTTCTTC
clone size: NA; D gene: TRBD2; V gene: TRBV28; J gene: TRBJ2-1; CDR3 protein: CASRPPGLAGVYEQFF; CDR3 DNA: TGTGCCAGCAGGCCTCCGGGACTAGCGGGAGTCTATGAGCAGTTCTTC
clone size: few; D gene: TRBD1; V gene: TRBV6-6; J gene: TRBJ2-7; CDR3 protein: CASRTGAYEQYF; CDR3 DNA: TGTGCCAGCAGGACAGGGGCCTACGAGCAGTACTTC
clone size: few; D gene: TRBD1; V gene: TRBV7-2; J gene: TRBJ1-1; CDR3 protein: CASSLQGGMNTEAFF; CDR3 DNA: TGTGCCAGCAGCCTCCAGGGGGGAATGAACACTGAAGCTTTCTTT
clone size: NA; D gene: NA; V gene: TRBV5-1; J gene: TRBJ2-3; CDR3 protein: CASSFGERISTDTQYF; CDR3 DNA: TGCGCCAGCAGTTTTGGGGAGAGGATCAGCACAGATACGCAGTATTTT
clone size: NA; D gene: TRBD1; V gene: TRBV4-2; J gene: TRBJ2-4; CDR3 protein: CASSRIGQGAANIQYF; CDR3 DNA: TGTGCCAGCAGCCGAATCGGACAGGGGGCTGCAAACATTCAGTACTTC
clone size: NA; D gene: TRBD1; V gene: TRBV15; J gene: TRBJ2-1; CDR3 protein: CATSRSRGTGIYNEQFF; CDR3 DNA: TGTGCCACCAGCAGATCAAGGGGGACAGGGATCTACAATGAGCAGTTCTTC
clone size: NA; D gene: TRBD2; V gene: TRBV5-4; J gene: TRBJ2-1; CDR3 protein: CASRVSGRGSYNEQFF; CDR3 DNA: TGTGCCAGCAGAGTTAGCGGGAGGGGATCCTACAATGAGCAGTTCTTC
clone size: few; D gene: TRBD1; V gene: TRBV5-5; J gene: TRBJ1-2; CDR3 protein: CASSLSWGQGARVYGYTF; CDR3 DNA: TGTGCCAGCAGCTTGTCGTGGGGACAGGGGGCGAGAGTCTATGGCTACACCTTC
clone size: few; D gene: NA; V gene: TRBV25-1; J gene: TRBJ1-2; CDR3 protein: CASSEFGQFNYYGYTF; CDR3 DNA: TGTGCCAGCAGTGAATTCGGACAGTTCAATTACTATGGCTACACCTTC
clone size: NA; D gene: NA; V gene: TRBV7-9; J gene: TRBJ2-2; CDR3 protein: CASSVGGRGRLNTGELFF; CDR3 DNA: TGTGCCAGCAGCGTGGGCGGGCGGGGAAGGCTCAACACCGGGGAGCTGTTTTTT
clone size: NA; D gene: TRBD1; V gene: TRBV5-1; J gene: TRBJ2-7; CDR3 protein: CASSLLQGENYEQYF; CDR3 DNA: TGCGCCAGCAGCCTATTACAGGGGGAGAACTACGAGCAGTACTTC
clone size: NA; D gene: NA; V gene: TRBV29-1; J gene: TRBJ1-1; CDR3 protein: CSVVVGFSEAFF; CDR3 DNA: TGCAGCGTTGTTGTGGGCTTCTCTGAAGCTTTCTTT
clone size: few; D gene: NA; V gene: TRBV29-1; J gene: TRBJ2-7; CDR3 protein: CSVVFGDWGVGEQYF; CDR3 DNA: TGCAGCGTTGTTTTCGGGGACTGGGGGGTAGGAGAGCAGTACTTC
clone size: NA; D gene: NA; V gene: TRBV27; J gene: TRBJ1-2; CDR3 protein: CASSSVLEARGYTF; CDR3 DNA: TGTGCCAGCAGCTCCGTGCTAGAGGCGCGTGGCTACACCTTC
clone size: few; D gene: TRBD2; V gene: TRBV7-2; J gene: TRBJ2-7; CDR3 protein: CASSLEPASGKGNEQYF; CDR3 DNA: TGTGCCAGCAGCTTAGAGCCGGCGAGCGGGAAAGGAAACGAGCAGTACTTC
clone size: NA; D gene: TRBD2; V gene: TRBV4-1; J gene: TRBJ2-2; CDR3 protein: CASGRYSGPNTGELFF; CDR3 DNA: TGCGCCAGCGGCCGCTATAGCGGGCCGAACACCGGGGAGCTGTTTTTT
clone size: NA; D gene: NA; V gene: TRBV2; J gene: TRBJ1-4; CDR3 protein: CASSDLGHGEKLFF; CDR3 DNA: TGTGCCAGCAGTGATCTGGGGCACGGGGAAAAACTGTTTTTT
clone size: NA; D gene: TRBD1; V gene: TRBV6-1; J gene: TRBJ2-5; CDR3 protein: CASSTRGPMETQYF; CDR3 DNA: TGTGCCAGCAGTACCAGGGGGCCTATGGAGACCCAGTACTTC
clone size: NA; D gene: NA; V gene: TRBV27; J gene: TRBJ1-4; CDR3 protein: CASSLSGNSLVF; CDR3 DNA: TGTGCCAGCAGTTTGTCAGGGAATAGCCTAGTTTTT